One and the same sample provided the 8 T cell receptor beta chains below, sequenced in a study of low-dose radiotherapy and immunotherapy resistance in tumors (dated by TCRdb to between 2020 and 2023). The reads were generated on an Illumina HiSeq 2500. First-strand cDNA was synthesized with Superscript III and a set of TRAV- and TRBV-specific primers, covering both TCRalpha and TCRbeta chains. TCRs were amplified for about 22 PCR cycles with Phusion, using a constant-region primer paired with the adapter attached to the V primers. The public reads were quality trimmed at Q25 with fastp and then assembled into clones with MiXCR by TCRdb, keeping productive beta chains. When rows share a CDR3 protein, they turn into one entry using the most common DNA and genes. The sample table records 55,000 to 70,000 distinct CDR3 sequences; under 30% of these occur just once. Just over 5.5% of the sample rests with the top ten.

The sample's time point label, in plain terms: before trial treatment. Specimen: PBMCs, collected before treatment. The receptors here all came from a male donor with prostate cancer.

This clonotype was seen many times. V usage is TRBV25-1 and J usage is TRBJ1-5; TRBD1 is a possible D gene (5 bases). V was pared by 4 bases and J by 0 bases, with 28 bases between. CDR1 is MGHDK, CDR2 SYGVNS, per germline. The CDR3 has 21 amino acids. The CDR3 DNA is TGTGCCAGCAGTGCCCCACGGGGGGTGGTTAGGCTCTTCCTTAGCAATCAGCCCCAGCATTTT. Translated: CASSAPRGVVRLFLSNQPQHF. Complete variable domain (other parts from reference TRBV25-1 and TRBJ1-5): EADIYQTPRYLVIGTGKKITLECSQTMGHDKMYWYQQDPGMELHLIHYSYGVNSTEKGDLSSESTVSRIRTEHFPLTLESARPSHTSQYLCASSAPRGVVRLFLSNQPQHFGDGTRLSIL.

A remark on this clonotype: The conserved final phenylalanine or tryptophan is absent from the CDR3, which likely points to a read error. The CDR3 DNA reads as TGTGCCAGCAGTTTGGGGACAGGGTCTGGAAACACCATATATTCT. As protein: CASSLGTGSGNTIYS. The chain has TRBV28 and TRBJ1-3; TRBD1 matches at 9 bases. Germline values: CDR1 MDHEN, CDR2 SYDVKM. The CDR3 is 15 residues long. With V trimmed by 3 bases and J by 1 base, 1 base remained unmatched.

In this sample, this clonotype turned up a few times. V is TRBV18 and J is TRBJ2-2, with D unresolved. The germline gives CDR1 KGHSH, CDR2 LQKENI. CDR3 size: 13 residues. The V gene lost 2 bases and the J gene lost 4 bases, with 5 bases spanning the gap. CDR3 region: CASSPWVTGELFF. The CDR3 DNA sequence: TGTGCCAGCTCACCATGGGTCACCGGGGAGCTGTTTTTT.

Ten or more counts support this clonotype. This sequence joins TRBV5-1 and TRBJ2-1; maybe TRBD2 (6 bases). Germline lookup yields CDR1 SGHRS and CDR2 YFSETQ. This CDR3 spans 16 amino acids. Trimming stripped 4 bases from V and 10 bases from J, with 24 bases between. In nucleotides, the CDR3 is TGCGCCAGCAGCCCCCGGGGGAGTCAGGGTGGGGGGGAGCAGTTCTTC. Amino acids: CASSPRGSQGGGEQFF.

This clonotype was recorded a few times. The chain combines TRBV6-2 or TRBV6-3 with TRBJ2-7; D not certain. This CDR3 is built from 12 residues. CDR1 is MNHEY and CDR2 is SVGEGT in the germline V gene. With 4 bases removed from V and 5 bases from J, the gap between germline ends came to 9 bases. CDR3 sequence: CASSSNRHEQYF. The CDR3 DNA reads as TGTGCCAGCAGTTCCAATCGCCACGAGCAGTACTTC.

Remarks on this clonotype: This likely came from a read error, as a far larger clone is one base away. J is TRBJ1-6 and V is TRBV5-1, with 8 bases aligning to TRBD1. The length of the CDR3 is 17 residues. The germline gives CDR1 SGHRS, CDR2 YFSETQ. Here the CDR3 DNA reads TGTGTCAGCAGCTTGGACAGGGCGAGCTCCTATAATTCACCCCTCCACTTT. Encoded protein: CVSSLDRASSYNSPLHF.

This clonotype showed up many times. The V call is TRBV2, the J call TRBJ2-7, with D uncertain. The CDR3 loop spans 14 amino acids. Looked up from germline, CDR1 is SNHLY and CDR2 is FYNNEI. The V gene lost 0 bases and the J gene lost 3 bases, with 9 bases spanning the gap. CDR3 DNA sequence: TGTGCCAGCAGTGAAGCGCGGTTCCTCTACGAGCAGTACTTC. Residues: CASSEARFLYEQYF.

Notes on this clonotype: The likely explanation is a read error, given a far larger clone one base away. The chain combines TRBV5-1 with TRBJ2-1, with unresolved D. Between the trimmed V and J ends, which lost 0 bases and 10 bases, there was a span of 11 bases. Germline values: CDR1 SGHRS, CDR2 YFSETQ. The CDR3 spans 13 residues. CDR3 loop: CASSLADFYEQFF. In DNA form, the CDR3 reads TGCGCCAGCAGCTTGGCGGATTTCTACGAGCAGTTCTTC. The variable domain in full, with the rest retrieved from reference TRBV5-1 and TRBJ2-1, is KAGVTQTPRYLIKTRGQQVTLSCSPISGHRSVSWYQQTPGQGLQFLFEYFSETQRNKGNFPGRFSGRQFSNSRSEMNVSTLELGDSALYLCASSLADFYEQFFGPGTRLTVL.